A single sample gave rise to the 18 T cell receptor beta chains below, sequenced in a study of cytomegalovirus exposure and HLA in healthy donors. Clones were read by immunoSEQ multiplex PCR, and TCRdb kept only the in-frame ones, dropping some. This sample has 130,000 or so clones, with about 85% found just once. Specimen: PBMCs. The source of these receptors is a woman aged 30 to 39 in good health and CMV-seronegative.

CDR3 amino acids: CASSIAGGGGRYNEQFF. The CDR3 DNA reads as TGTGCCAGTAGTATAGCGGGAGGGGGGGGCCGCTACAATGAGCAGTTCTTC. The chain uses TRBV19 and TRBJ2-1; 8 positions match TRBD2. Trimming removed 1 base from V and 3 bases from J; junction bases left unmatched: 8. CDR1 is LNHDA and CDR2 is SQIVND in the germline V gene (reference sequence). This CDR3 has 17 amino acids. Based on the CDR3 plus reference TRBV19 and TRBJ2-1, the full variable domain is DGGITQSPKYLFRKEGQNVTLSCEQNLNHDAMYWYRQDPGQGLRLIYYSQIVNDFQKGDIAEGYSVSREKKESFPLTVTSAQKNPTAFYLCASSIAGGGGRYNEQFFGPGTRLTVL.

V gene TRBV30 combines with J gene TRBJ1-1, with 8 bases that match TRBD1. The germline V gene has CDR1 GTSNPN and CDR2 SVGIG (reference sequence). V was pared by 1 base and J by 0 bases, with 1 base of the junction left unmatched. This CDR3 region has 14 residues. CDR3 amino acids: CAWSGDRMNTEAFF. The CDR3 DNA sequence: TGTGCCTGGAGTGGGGACAGGATGAACACTGAAGCTTTCTTT.

This chain uses TRBV5-1 with TRBJ2-3, with 9 bases matching TRBD1. The CDR3 has 15 amino acids. Germline CDR1 SGHRS, CDR2 YFSETQ. J gave up 1 base and V 0 bases, and 0 bases lay outside the gene matches. The CDR3 DNA follows: TGCGCCAGCAGCTTGGGGGACAGGGGCACAGATACGCAGTATTTT. Protein sequence: CASSLGDRGTDTQYF. Looking up the rest from reference TRBV5-1 and TRBJ2-3 gives the full variable domain: KAGVTQTPRYLIKTRGQQVTLSCSPISGHRSVSWYQQTPGQGLQFLFEYFSETQRNKGNFPGRFSGRQFSNSRSEMNVSTLELGDSALYLCASSLGDRGTDTQYFGPGTRLTVL.

The V call is TRBV7-9, the J call TRBJ2-1; 7 bases fit TRBD1. The trim removed 6 bases at V and 0 bases at J, leaving 2 bases unmatched. CDR3 length: 14 residues. Germline CDR1 is SEHNR and CDR2 is FQNEAQ (reference sequence). As DNA, the CDR3 is TGTGCCAGCAGGGGACAGAGCTCCTACAATGAGCAGTTCTTC. This translates into CASRGQSSYNEQFF.

V and J are TRBV5-1 and TRBJ1-1; D might be TRBD1 (5 bases). This CDR3 has 17 amino acids. Germline V gene lookup returns CDR1 SGHRS and CDR2 YFSETQ. V dropped 3 bases and J dropped 0 bases, with 18 bases sitting between them. CDR3 residues: CASSSEGFSRLNTEAFF. CDR3 in DNA: TGCGCCAGCAGCTCGGAGGGGTTCTCGAGGTTGAACACTGAAGCTTTCTTT.

This clone was seen only once. This chain uses TRBV7-6 with TRBJ2-1; 11 positions match TRBD2. The CDR3 loop spans 15 amino acids. Germline V gives CDR1 SGHVS, CDR2 FNYEAQ. Trimming cost V 5 bases and J 4 bases; bases outside gene matches: 4. CDR3 sequence (DNA): TGTGCCAGCAGCCAGACTAGCGGGGTTTACAATGAGCAGTTCTTC. Protein product: CASSQTSGVYNEQFF.

The V call is TRBV5-1, the J call TRBJ1-6; D unclear. This CDR3 contains 16 residues. V was cut by 4 bases and J by 3 bases, with 14 bases left in between. In germline, CDR1 is SGHRS, CDR2 YFSETQ. The CDR3 DNA reads TGCGCCAGCAGCCCCCGTCTTTCGGTCTATAATTCACCCCTCCACTTT. Its protein is CASSPRLSVYNSPLHF.

V gene TRBV30 combines with J gene TRBJ2-3; 9 bases align to TRBD1. This CDR3 has 14 amino acids. CDR1 and CDR2 from the germline V gene are GTSNPN and SVGIG (reference sequence). After removal of 2 bases from V and 6 bases from J, the junction contained 6 bases not matched to a gene. Written as DNA, the CDR3 is TGTGCCTGGAGTCAACAGGGGGCGCGGGATACGCAGTATTTT. This codes for CAWSQQGARDTQYF.

The rearrangement uses TRBV7-2 and TRBJ2-3; a possible D gene is TRBD1 (6 bases). The germline V gene has CDR1 SGHTA and CDR2 FQGNSA. The V and J ends lost 5 bases and 4 bases respectively, with 19 bases between them. The CDR3 totals 16 residues. The CDR3 coding sequence is TGTGCCAGCAGCGCCTACAGGGTACTCCGGCCAGATACGCAGTATTTT. Amino acids: CASSAYRVLRPDTQYF.

The rearrangement links TRBV14 to TRBJ1-6; 7 bases are shared with TRBD1. The CDR3 has 15 residues. V gave up 4 bases and J gave up 6 bases; unmatched junction bases: 6. The germline V gene encodes CDR1 SGHDN and CDR2 FVKESK. The CDR3 here is CASSRDSYPNSPLHF. The CDR3 DNA reads as TGTGCCAGCAGCCGGGACAGCTACCCTAATTCACCCCTCCACTTT.

The chain links TRBV5-1 to TRBJ1-1; tentatively, D is TRBD1 (5 bases). Germline V gives CDR1 SGHRS, CDR2 YFSETQ. Between the trimmed V and J ends, which lost 3 bases and 1 base, there was a span of 7 bases. The CDR3 length is 13 residues. Here the CDR3 reads CASSSTENTEAFF. In DNA, the CDR3 is TGCGCCAGCAGCTCGACAGAGAACACTGAAGCTTTCTTT.

The chain employs TRBV6-4 and TRBJ2-3; a weak D match, TRBD2 (6 bases). Germline-derived CDR1 and CDR2 are MRHNA and SNTAGT. Trimming stripped 2 bases from V and 4 bases from J, with 7 bases between. CDR3 size: 13 residues. The CDR3 DNA sequence: TGTGCCAGCAGTGACCTAGCGTCAGATACGCAGTATTTT. Translating gives CASSDLASDTQYF.

The chain has TRBV28 and TRBJ1-3; D uncertain. Trimming removed 5 bases at V and 1 base at J, with 9 bases between. The V gene's germline CDR1 is MDHEN and CDR2 SYDVKM. CDR3 length equals 14 residues. The chain's CDR3 is CASSPTGSGNTIYF. CDR3 DNA: TGTGCCAGCAGTCCGACCGGGTCTGGAAACACCATATATTTT.

The chain couples TRBV7-2 to TRBJ1-2, with 7 positions matching TRBD1. The CDR3 totals 15 residues. The V and J ends lost 6 bases and 8 bases, in that order; junction bases with no gene match: 15. The germline V gene encodes CDR1 SGHTA and CDR2 FQGNSA. The CDR3 DNA follows: TGTGCCAGCAGTCCGACCCTCGAGACAGGGAAAGGCTACACCTTC. Translated: CASSPTLETGKGYTF.

For the CDR3, the DNA is TGCAGCGTTTGGGACAGGGGTTCTTCCTACGAGCAGTACTTC. This translates into CSVWDRGSSYEQYF. This rearrangement joins TRBV29-1 to TRBJ2-7, with 10 bases aligning to TRBD1. Trimming at V came to 5 bases and at J to 1 base, leaving 5 bases not matched to a gene. The CDR3 is 14 residues long. Per germline, CDR1 SQVTM and CDR2 ANQGSEA.

The chain is built from TRBV27 and TRBJ1-1, with a possible D match to TRBD1 (6 bases). The ends were cut back, 6 bases at V and 3 bases at J, with 14 bases in the middle. The germline V gene encodes CDR1 MNHEY and CDR2 SMNVEV (reference sequence). The CDR3 covers 14 residues. CDR3 nucleotide sequence: TGTGCCAGCAGCCTCGACAGGTCCTACACTGAAGCTTTCTTT. Its protein is CASSLDRSYTEAFF.

The chain employs TRBV6-1 and TRBJ1-1; D possibly corresponds to TRBD1 (6 bases). Trimming cost V 0 bases and J 1 base, with 9 bases left between them. CDR1 is MNHNS and CDR2 is SASEGT in the germline V gene. This CDR3 has 15 amino acids. The CDR3 spells CASSEAGGRNTEAFF. CDR3 coding DNA: TGTGCCAGCAGTGAAGCAGGGGGACGGAACACTGAAGCTTTCTTT.

This chain uses TRBV7-9 with TRBJ1-6, with a weak D call TRBD1 (6 bases). V was cut by 4 bases and J by 7 bases, with 14 bases left in between. Germline CDR1 and CDR2: SEHNR and FQNEAQ (reference sequence). The CDR3 runs 15 residues. CDR3 bases: TGTGCCAGCAGCTCAGCAGACAGGCCGAATTCACCCCTCCACTTT. Translated: CASSSADRPNSPLHF.